These 17 T cell receptor beta chains came from one sample sequenced in a study of T cells in Graves' hyperthyroidism and ophthalmopathy. TCR beta CDR3 sequences were amplified from RNA transcripts. The TCR CDR3 first-round RT-PCR relied on the HTBI primer set. One entry per CDR3 protein results from TCRdb running MiXCR on the multiplex PCR reads. The table records around 400,000 distinct CDR3 sequences, roughly 25% of them present only once. Input material: blood. The source of these receptors is a man aged 50 to 59 with Graves' hyperthyroidism.

This clonotype was recorded many times. The chain joins TRBV7-2 to TRBJ2-5, with D tentatively TRBD2 (6 bases). Trimming removed 5 bases from V and 3 bases from J, with 13 bases in between. The germline V gene encodes CDR1 SGHTA and CDR2 FQGNSA. CDR3 length: 14 amino acids. The chain's CDR3 is CASSLGSREETQYF. The CDR3 bases are TGTGCCAGCAGCCTCGGGAGCAGGGAAGAGACCCAGTACTTC.

This sequence joins TRBV7-9 and TRBJ2-5; D might be TRBD2 (6 bases). This CDR3 is 12 amino acids long. The germline V gene encodes CDR1 SEHNR and CDR2 FQNEAQ (reference sequence). The V gene lost 5 bases and the J gene lost 4 bases, with 8 bases spanning the gap. The CDR3 nucleotides are TGTGCCAGCAGCGTTAGCGGAGAGACCCAGTACTTC. Translating it yields CASSVSGETQYF. Full variable domain (outside the CDR3, taken from reference TRBV7-9 and TRBJ2-5): DTGVSQNPRHKITKRGQNVTFRCDPISEHNRLYWYRQTLGQGPEFLTYFQNEAQLEKSRLLSDRFSAERPKGSFSTLEIQRTEQGDSAMYLCASSVSGETQYFGPGTRLLVL.

This clonotype has ten or more counts. The V gene is TRBV11-3, the J gene TRBJ2-5; TRBD2 aligns across 9 bases. CDR1 SGHNT and CDR2 YENEEA come from the germline V gene. V was clipped by 10 bases and J by 5 bases; unmatched bases: 17. CDR3 length equals 16 residues. CDR3 region: CATHRLAGGRGETQYF. CDR3 bases: TGTGCCACCCACAGACTTGCCGGCGGGAGGGGGGAGACCCAGTACTTC.

The chain uses TRBV29-1 and TRBJ1-5, with TRBD1 matching 9 bases. The CDR3 extends over 15 amino acids. Germline lookup yields CDR1 SQVTM and CDR2 ANQGSEA. Unmatched junction bases numbered 12, after V lost 5 bases and J lost 7 bases. CDR3 loop: CSVRQGGSPRQPQHF. In DNA, the CDR3 is TGCAGCGTTCGACAGGGGGGATCACCAAGGCAGCCCCAGCATTTT.

This clonotype came up a few times. The V and J genes are TRBV7-9 and TRBJ2-1; 11 bases fit TRBD2. The CDR3 spans 15 residues. Germline V gene sequence: CDR1 SEHNR, CDR2 FQNEAQ (reference sequence). V lost 5 bases to trimming and J lost 6 bases; unmatched junction nucleotides: 6. The CDR3 spells CASSPLGTSGNEQFF. The CDR3 DNA reads as TGTGCCAGCAGCCCATTGGGGACTAGCGGCAATGAGCAGTTCTTC.

The chain recombines TRBV10-3 with TRBJ1-6; TRBD1 matches 7 bases. Per germline, CDR1 ENHRY and CDR2 SYGVKD. The CDR3 covers 16 residues. V lost 0 bases to trimming and J lost 5 bases; unmatched junction nucleotides: 4. This chain's CDR3 is CAISESRGQHNSPLHF. For the CDR3, the DNA is TGTGCCATCAGTGAGTCGAGGGGACAGCATAATTCACCCCTCCACTTT.

The CDR3 DNA is TGTGCCAGCAGTTTCGGCGGGACGGGTACAGATACGCAGTATTTT. It is translated as CASSFGGTGTDTQYF. The chain uses TRBV6-1 and TRBJ2-3; maybe TRBD2 (6 bases). The CDR3 contains 15 residues. V shed 5 bases and J shed 3 bases, with 15 bases lying between them. Per germline, CDR1 MNHNS and CDR2 SASEGT.

V is TRBV5-1 and J is TRBJ2-7; 8 bases agree with TRBD2. The germline V gene has CDR1 SGHRS and CDR2 YFSETQ. Trimming at V came to 6 bases and at J to 3 bases, leaving 17 bases not matched to a gene. The CDR3 has 17 amino acids. DNA for the CDR3: TGCGCCAGCAAACCGAGCATTAGCGGGAACCACCGCTACGAGCAGTACTTC. It translates to CASKPSISGNHRYEQYF.

This chain connects TRBV19 to TRBJ1-1, with unresolved D. The germline CDR1 and CDR2 sequences are LNHDA and SQIVND (reference sequence). This CDR3 region has 13 residues. With 1 base removed from V and 1 base from J, the gap between germline ends came to 4 bases. CDR3 sequence reads: CASSIGPNTEAFF. CDR3 coding DNA: TGTGCCAGTAGTATAGGACCGAACACTGAAGCTTTCTTT. Full variable domain (remainder filled in from reference TRBV19 and TRBJ1-1): DGGITQSPKYLFRKEGQNVTLSCEQNLNHDAMYWYRQDPGQGLRLIYYSQIVNDFQKGDIAEGYSVSREKKESFPLTVTSAQKNPTAFYLCASSIGPNTEAFFGQGTRLTVV.

This clonotype was observed a few times. The rearrangement joins TRBV7-3 to TRBJ2-1, with D possibly matching TRBD2 (6 bases). V lost 2 bases and J lost 9, with 17 bases in between. This CDR3 is 15 amino acids long. Germline-derived CDR1 and CDR2 are SGHTA and FQGTGA. The chain's CDR3 is CASSLSGTLPREQFF. In nucleotides, the CDR3 is TGTGCCAGCAGCTTATCCGGGACTTTGCCGCGTGAGCAGTTCTTC.

The V and J genes are TRBV10-2 and TRBJ1-5; D remains unclear. CDR1 and CDR2 (germline): WSHSY, SAAADI. The CDR3 contains 15 residues. Trimming took off 0 bases at V and 7 bases at J, with 13 bases between the two ends. Here the CDR3 reads CASSESRSLPQPQHF. CDR3 coding DNA: TGCGCCAGCAGTGAGTCGAGATCCCTCCCCCAGCCCCAGCATTTT.

The gene calls are TRBV27 and TRBJ1-5; D not resolved. The V end was cut by 2 bases, the J end by 6 bases, with 11 bases between. Germline V gene data show CDR1 as MNHEY and CDR2 as SMNVEV (reference sequence). The CDR3 length is 14 residues. The CDR3: CASSLGPVGQPQHF. The CDR3 DNA reads as TGTGCCAGCAGTTTAGGCCCGGTGGGTCAGCCCCAGCATTTT.

The CDR3 DNA reads TGCAGCGCTGGGGGGTTCGGAGGCACTACGCAGTATTTT. Amino acid sequence: CSAGGFGGTTQYF. V gene TRBV29-1 combines with J gene TRBJ2-3, with D possibly being TRBD2 (6 bases). The CDR3 sequence is 13 residues long. Germline CDR1 and CDR2: SQVTM and ANQGSEA. Trimming removed 7 bases at V and 8 bases at J, with 19 bases between.

J is TRBJ1-5 and V is TRBV12-3 or TRBV12-4, with 10 positions matching TRBD1. The ends lost 5 bases at V and 2 bases at J; junction bases unmatched: 9. This CDR3 has 17 amino acids. CDR3 residues: CASSPRQGATGNQPQHF. The CDR3 nucleotides are TGTGCCAGCAGTCCCCGACAGGGGGCTACCGGCAATCAGCCCCAGCATTTT.

This chain joins TRBV2 and TRBJ2-2, with TRBD2 matching over 8 bases. The ends lost 2 bases at V and 5 bases at J; junction bases unmatched: 4. CDR3 length: 15 amino acids. Looked up from germline, CDR1 is SNHLY and CDR2 is FYNNEI. CDR3 region: CASSEKRESTGELFF. The CDR3 DNA reads as TGTGCCAGCAGTGAAAAGCGGGAGAGTACCGGGGAGCTGTTTTTT.

With regard to this clonotype: A much larger clonotype is one base distant, so this may be a read error. The chain is built from TRBV12-3 or TRBV12-4 and TRBJ2-3; a weak D match, TRBD2 (6 bases). Trimming left V 8 bases short and J 1 base short, with 13 bases between. The CDR3 runs 14 residues. The CDR3 nucleotides are TGTGCCAGCGCCCCGCCGGGGGGCACAGATACGCAGTATTTT. It encodes CASAPPGGTDTQYF.

The V gene is TRBV6-2 or TRBV6-3, the J gene TRBJ2-1, with 10 bases lining up with TRBD2. The CDR3 has 16 amino acids. From germline, CDR1 is MNHEY and CDR2 SVGEGT. After removal of 8 bases from V and 5 bases from J, the junction contained 12 bases not matched to a gene. The CDR3 DNA sequence: TGTGCCAGCTTCCCCTCTTCTAGCGGGAGTCACAATGAGCAGTTCTTC. Encoded protein: CASFPSSSGSHNEQFF.